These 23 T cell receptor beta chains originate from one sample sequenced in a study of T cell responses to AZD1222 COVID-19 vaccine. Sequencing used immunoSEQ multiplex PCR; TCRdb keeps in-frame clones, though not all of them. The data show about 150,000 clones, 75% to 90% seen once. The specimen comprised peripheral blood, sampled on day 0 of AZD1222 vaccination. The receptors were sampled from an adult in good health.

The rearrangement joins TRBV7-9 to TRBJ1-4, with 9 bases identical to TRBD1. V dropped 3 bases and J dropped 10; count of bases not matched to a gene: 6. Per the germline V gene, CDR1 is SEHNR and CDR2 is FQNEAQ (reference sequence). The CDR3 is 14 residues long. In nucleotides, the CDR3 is TGTGCCAGCAGCTTGGGACAGGGCGACCTAAAACTGTTTTTT. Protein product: CASSLGQGDLKLFF.

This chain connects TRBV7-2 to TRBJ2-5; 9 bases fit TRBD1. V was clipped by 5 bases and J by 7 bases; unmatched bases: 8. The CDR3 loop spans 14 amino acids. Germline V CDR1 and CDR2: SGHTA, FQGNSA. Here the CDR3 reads CASSQSQGAGTQYF. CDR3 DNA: TGTGCCAGCAGCCAATCACAGGGGGCAGGGACCCAGTACTTC.

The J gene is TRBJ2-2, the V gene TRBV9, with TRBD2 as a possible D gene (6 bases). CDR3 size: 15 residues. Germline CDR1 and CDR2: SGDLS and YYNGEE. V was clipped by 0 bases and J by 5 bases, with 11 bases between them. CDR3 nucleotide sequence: TGTGCCAGCAGCGTAGAGGAGGGTCTAACCGGGGAGCTGTTTTTT. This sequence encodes CASSVEEGLTGELFF.

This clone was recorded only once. The CDR3 is CASSPGQGAQVTEAFF. CDR3 sequence (DNA): TGTGCCAGCAGCCCAGGACAGGGGGCGCAGGTCACTGAAGCTTTCTTT. V is TRBV21-1 and J is TRBJ1-1; the table gives TRBD1 as D, unverified against the DNA. TRBV21-1 is a recognized pseudogene. The CDR3 extends over 16 amino acids.

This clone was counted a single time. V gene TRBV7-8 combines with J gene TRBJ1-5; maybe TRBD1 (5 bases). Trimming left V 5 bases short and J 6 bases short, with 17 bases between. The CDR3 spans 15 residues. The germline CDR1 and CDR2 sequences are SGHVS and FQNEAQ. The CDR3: CASSTGTREGQPQHF. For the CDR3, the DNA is TGTGCCAGCAGCACCGGGACCCGGGAAGGTCAGCCCCAGCATTTT.

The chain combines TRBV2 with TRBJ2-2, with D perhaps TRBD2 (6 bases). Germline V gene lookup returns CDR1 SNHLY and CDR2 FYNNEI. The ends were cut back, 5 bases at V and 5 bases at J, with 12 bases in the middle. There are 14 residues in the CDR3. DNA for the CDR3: TGTGCCAGCAGTAGGGAGGTGGGGACCGGGGAGCTGTTTTTT. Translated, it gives CASSREVGTGELFF.

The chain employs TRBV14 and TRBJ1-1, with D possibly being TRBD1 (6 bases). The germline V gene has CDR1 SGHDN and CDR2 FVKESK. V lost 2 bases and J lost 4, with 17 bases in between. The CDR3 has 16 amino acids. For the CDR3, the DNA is TGTGCCAGCAGCCAATCAGGGACAACACGGACCACTGAAGCTTTCTTT. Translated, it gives CASSQSGTTRTTEAFF. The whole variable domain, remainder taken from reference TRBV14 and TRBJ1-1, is EAGVTQFPSHSVIEKGQTVTLRCDPISGHDNLYWYRRVMGKEIKFLLHFVKESKQDESGMPNNRFLAERTGGTYSTLKVQPAELEDSGVYFCASSQSGTTRTTEAFFGQGTRLTVV.

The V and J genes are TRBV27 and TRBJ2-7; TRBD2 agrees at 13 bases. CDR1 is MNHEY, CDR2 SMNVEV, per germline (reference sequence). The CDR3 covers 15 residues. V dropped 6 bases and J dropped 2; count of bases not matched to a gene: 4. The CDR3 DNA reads TGTGCCAGCAGGGGACTAGCGGGAATAACCTACGAGCAGTACTTC. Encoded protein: CASRGLAGITYEQYF.

The CDR3 sequence: CSVEDPLAGEQFF. The CDR3 DNA reads TGCAGCGTTGAAGATCCTCTAGCGGGAGAGCAGTTCTTC. V is TRBV29-1 and J is TRBJ2-1; 9 bases are shared with TRBD2. Germline V gene data show CDR1 as SQVTM and CDR2 as ANQGSEA. The CDR3 has 13 amino acids. V trimming: 0 bases; J trimming: 10 bases; junction bases outside the gene matches: 4.

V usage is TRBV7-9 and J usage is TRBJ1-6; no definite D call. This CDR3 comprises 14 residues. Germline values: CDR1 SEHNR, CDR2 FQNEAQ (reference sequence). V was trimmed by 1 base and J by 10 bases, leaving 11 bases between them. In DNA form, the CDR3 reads TGTGCCAGCAGCTTAGATAGGCACTCCTCACCCCTCCACTTT. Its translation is CASSLDRHSSPLHF.

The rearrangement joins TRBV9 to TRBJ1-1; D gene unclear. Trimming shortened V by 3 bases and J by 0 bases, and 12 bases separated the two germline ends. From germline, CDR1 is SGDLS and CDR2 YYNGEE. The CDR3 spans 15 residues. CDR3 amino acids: CASSGPGIMNTEAFF. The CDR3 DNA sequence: TGTGCCAGCAGCGGCCCTGGAATTATGAACACTGAAGCTTTCTTT. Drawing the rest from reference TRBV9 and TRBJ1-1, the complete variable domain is DSGVTQTPKHLITATGQRVTLRCSPRSGDLSVYWYQQSLDQGLQFLIQYYNGEERAKGNILERFSAQQFPDLHSELNLSSLELGDSALYFCASSGPGIMNTEAFFGQGTRLTVV.

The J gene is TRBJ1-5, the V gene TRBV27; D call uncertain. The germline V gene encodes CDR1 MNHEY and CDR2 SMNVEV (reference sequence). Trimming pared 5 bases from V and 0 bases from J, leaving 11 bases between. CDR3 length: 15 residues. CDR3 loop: CASSPTTYSNQPQHF. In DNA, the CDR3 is TGTGCCAGCAGTCCAACTACATATAGCAATCAGCCCCAGCATTTT.

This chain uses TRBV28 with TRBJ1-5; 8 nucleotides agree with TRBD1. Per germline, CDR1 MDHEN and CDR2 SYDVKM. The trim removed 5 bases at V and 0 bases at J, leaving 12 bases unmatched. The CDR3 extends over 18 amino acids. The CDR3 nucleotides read TGTGCCAGCAGTCACCCCTACAGGGGGTCTTTTAGCAATCAGCCCCAGCATTTT. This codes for CASSHPYRGSFSNQPQHF.

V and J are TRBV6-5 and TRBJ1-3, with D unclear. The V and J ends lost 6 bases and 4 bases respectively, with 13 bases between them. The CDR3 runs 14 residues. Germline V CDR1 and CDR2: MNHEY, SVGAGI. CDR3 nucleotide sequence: TGTGCCAGCAGAGTCGCCCAACAAGGAAACACCATATATTTT. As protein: CASRVAQQGNTIYF.

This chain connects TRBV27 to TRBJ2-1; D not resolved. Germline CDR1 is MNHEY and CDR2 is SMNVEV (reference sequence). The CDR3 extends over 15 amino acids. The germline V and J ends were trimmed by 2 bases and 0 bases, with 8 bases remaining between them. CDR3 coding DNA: TGTGCCAGCAGTTTACCGGTTGGCTCCTACAATGAGCAGTTCTTC. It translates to CASSLPVGSYNEQFF.

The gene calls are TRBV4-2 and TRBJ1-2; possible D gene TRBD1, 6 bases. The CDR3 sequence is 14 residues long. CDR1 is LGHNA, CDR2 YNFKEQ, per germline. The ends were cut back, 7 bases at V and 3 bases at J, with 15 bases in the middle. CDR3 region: CASTLVGGDYGYTF. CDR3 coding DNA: TGTGCCAGCACGTTGGTAGGGGGGGACTATGGCTACACCTTC.

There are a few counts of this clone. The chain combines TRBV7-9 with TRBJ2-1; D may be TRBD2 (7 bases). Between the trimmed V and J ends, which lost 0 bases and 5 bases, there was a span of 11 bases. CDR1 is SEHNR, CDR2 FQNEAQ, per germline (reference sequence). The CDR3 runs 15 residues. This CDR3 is CASSLAGGLDNEQFF. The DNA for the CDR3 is TGTGCCAGCAGCTTAGCGGGGGGGCTGGACAATGAGCAGTTCTTC.

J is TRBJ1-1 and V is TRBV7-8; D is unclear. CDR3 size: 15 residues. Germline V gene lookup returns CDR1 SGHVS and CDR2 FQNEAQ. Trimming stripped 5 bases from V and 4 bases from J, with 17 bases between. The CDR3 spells CASSRDRAWSTEAFF. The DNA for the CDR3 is TGTGCCAGCAGCAGAGATAGGGCTTGGAGCACTGAAGCTTTCTTT.

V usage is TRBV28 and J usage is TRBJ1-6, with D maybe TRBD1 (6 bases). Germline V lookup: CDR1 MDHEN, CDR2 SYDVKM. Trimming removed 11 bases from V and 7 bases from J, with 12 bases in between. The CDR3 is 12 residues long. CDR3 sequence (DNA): TGTGCCCTCGGGGGCGCAAATTCACCCCTCCACTTT. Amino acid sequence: CALGGANSPLHF.

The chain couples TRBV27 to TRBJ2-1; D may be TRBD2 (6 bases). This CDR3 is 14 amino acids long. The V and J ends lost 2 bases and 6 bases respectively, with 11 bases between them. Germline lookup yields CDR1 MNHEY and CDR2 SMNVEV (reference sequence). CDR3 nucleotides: TGTGCCAGCAGTTTACTACTCGGGGGCAATGAGCAGTTCTTC. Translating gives CASSLLLGGNEQFF.

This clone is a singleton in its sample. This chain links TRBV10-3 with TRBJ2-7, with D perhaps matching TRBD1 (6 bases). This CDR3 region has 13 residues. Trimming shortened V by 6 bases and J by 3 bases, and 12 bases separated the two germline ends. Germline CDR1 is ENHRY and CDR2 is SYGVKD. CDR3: CAIRDSTDYEQYF. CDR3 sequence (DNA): TGTGCCATCAGGGACAGTACGGACTACGAGCAGTACTTC.

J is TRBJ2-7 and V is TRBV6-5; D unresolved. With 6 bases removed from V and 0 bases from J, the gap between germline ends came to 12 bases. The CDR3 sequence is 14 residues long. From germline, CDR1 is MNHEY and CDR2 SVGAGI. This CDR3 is CASSVGFSSYEQYF. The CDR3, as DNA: TGTGCCAGCAGCGTAGGGTTTAGCTCCTACGAGCAGTACTTC.

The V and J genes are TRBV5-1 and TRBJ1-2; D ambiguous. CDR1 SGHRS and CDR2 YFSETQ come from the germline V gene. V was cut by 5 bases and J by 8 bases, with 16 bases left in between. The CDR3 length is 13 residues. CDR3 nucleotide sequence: TGCGCCAGCAGAGCGGAAGGGCATCTGGGCTACACCTTC. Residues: CASRAEGHLGYTF.